The rows below give T cell receptor beta chains drawn from one sample of a study of control samples from healthy donors and cancer patients. Measured with immunoSEQ multiplex PCR; TCRdb has only the in-frame clones, and not every one. Of 65,000 to 75,000 clones in the sample, more than 75% were seen once. Sequencing was carried out using blood. Source of these receptors: a woman aged 45-65 years in good health. The CDR3 runs from the conserved cysteine through the conserved F or W. Each record gives: J gene, V gene, clone size, D gene, CDR3 protein, CDR3 DNA. D genes are given only for firm matches. The size entry is marked missing in some rows and otherwise reads once, few, many or a size class.

J: TRBJ1-2; V: TRBV9; size: -; D: -; CDR3: CTSSVASDYGYTF; DNA: TGTACCAGCAGCGTAGCCTCGGATTATGGCTACACCTTC
J: TRBJ2-7; V: TRBV6-6; size: once; D: -; CDR3: CATSWSYEQYF; DNA: TGTGCCACGTCGTGGTCCTACGAGCAGTACTTC
J: TRBJ2-3; V: TRBV6-5; size: -; D: TRBD2; CDR3: CAGGSGGDPDTQYF; DNA: TGTGCCGGGGGAAGCGGGGGGGACCCAGATACGCAGTATTTT
J: TRBJ2-1; V: TRBV27; size: -; D: -; CDR3: CASSLDAFYNEQFF; DNA: TGTGCCAGCAGTTTAGACGCCTTCTACAATGAGCAGTTCTTC
J: TRBJ2-7; V: TRBV28; size: -; D: TRBD2; CDR3: CASRPSGSSWEQYF; DNA: TGTGCCAGCAGGCCTAGCGGGAGTAGTTGGGAGCAGTACTTC
J: TRBJ1-5; V: TRBV5-1; size: -; D: TRBD1; CDR3: CASSLTGAVNQPQHF; DNA: TGCGCCAGCAGCTTGACAGGGGCTGTCAATCAGCCCCAGCATTTT
J: TRBJ2-7; V: TRBV4-1; size: once; D: TRBD2; CDR3: CASSPRQRLAGAGEQYF; DNA: TGCGCCAGCAGCCCCCGCCAACGTCTAGCGGGAGCTGGCGAGCAGTACTTC
J: TRBJ2-1; V: TRBV4-2; size: -; D: TRBD2; CDR3: CASSQAGGAYNEQFF; DNA: TGTGCCAGCAGCCAAGCCGGGGGGGCCTACAATGAGCAGTTCTTC
J: TRBJ2-3; V: TRBV5-1; size: -; D: -; CDR3: CASSNTRGTSGRITDTQYF; DNA: TGCGCCAGCAGCAATACCAGGGGGACTTCTGGGAGGATCACAGATACGCAGTATTTT
J: TRBJ1-5; V: TRBV7-9; size: once; D: TRBD1; CDR3: CASDSGTVNQPQHF; DNA: TGTGCCAGCGACTCTGGGACAGTCAATCAGCCCCAGCATTTT
J: TRBJ2-2; V: TRBV5-5; size: -; D: TRBD1; CDR3: CASSRQGPSTGELFF; DNA: TGTGCCAGCAGTCGACAGGGCCCTAGCACCGGGGAGCTGTTTTTT
J: TRBJ1-1; V: TRBV29-1; size: -; D: TRBD1; CDR3: CSVGGQGRMNTEAFF; DNA: TGCAGCGTGGGGGGACAGGGGCGGATGAACACTGAAGCTTTCTTT
J: TRBJ2-7; V: TRBV11-2; size: -; D: -; CDR3: CASSFEGPLSYEQYF; DNA: TGTGCCAGCAGCTTTGAGGGGCCCCTATCCTACGAGCAGTACTTC
J: TRBJ1-1; V: TRBV19; size: -; D: TRBD1; CDR3: CASSRDRGSPSTEAFF; DNA: TGTGCCAGTAGTAGGGACAGGGGAAGCCCCAGCACTGAAGCTTTCTTT
J: TRBJ2-7; V: TRBV7-8; size: -; D: TRBD2; CDR3: CASSPTSGYEQYF; DNA: TGTGCCAGCAGCCCAACTAGCGGCTACGAGCAGTACTTC
J: TRBJ2-3; V: TRBV29-1; size: -; D: TRBD1; CDR3: CSVEAGTGGTDTQYF; DNA: TGCAGCGTTGAGGCCGGGACAGGGGGCACAGATACGCAGTATTTT
J: TRBJ1-4; V: TRBV18; size: -; D: -; CDR3: CASSPGRREKLFF; DNA: TGTGCCAGCTCTCCCGGGAGGAGGGAAAAACTGTTTTTT
J: TRBJ1-2; V: TRBV27; size: -; D: -; CDR3: CASSYTGGLSYTF; DNA: TGTGCCAGCAGTTATACCGGGGGCTTGAGCTACACCTTC
J: TRBJ2-4; V: TRBV30; size: -; D: -; CDR3: CAWNQGEDIQYF; DNA: TGTGCCTGGAACCAGGGGGAGGACATTCAGTACTTC
J: TRBJ1-2; V: TRBV5-1; size: -; D: TRBD1; CDR3: CASRLTGDYGYTF; DNA: TGCGCCAGCAGGCTGACAGGGGACTATGGCTACACCTTC
J: TRBJ1-2; V: TRBV4-1; size: -; D: -; CDR3: CASSQDSFTNYGYTF; DNA: TGCGCCAGCAGCCAAGATTCTTTTACGAACTATGGCTACACCTTC
J: TRBJ1-4; V: TRBV6-2/TRBV6-3; size: -; D: -; CDR3: CASSTGGAGEKLFF; DNA: TGTGCCAGCAGTACCGGAGGGGCAGGAGAAAAACTGTTTTTT
J: TRBJ2-1; V: TRBV2; size: -; D: -; CDR3: CASISVGARNEQFF; DNA: TGTGCCAGCATTTCGGTAGGGGCCAGGAATGAGCAGTTCTTC
J: TRBJ1-1; V: TRBV18; size: -; D: -; CDR3: CASSDRQNTEAFF; DNA: TGTGCCAGCTCCGACAGGCAGAACACTGAAGCTTTCTTT
J: TRBJ1-1; V: TRBV5-1; size: -; D: -; CDR3: CASSSDGMNTEAFF; DNA: TGCGCCAGCAGCTCGGACGGGATGAACACTGAAGCTTTCTTT
J: TRBJ2-1; V: TRBV30; size: -; D: -; CDR3: CAWSSQGGGEQFF; DNA: TGTGCCTGGAGCAGCCAAGGGGGTGGGGAGCAGTTCTTC
J: TRBJ1-3; V: TRBV28; size: -; D: -; CDR3: CASNSGSAVGDTIYF; DNA: TGTGCCAGCAACTCCGGGTCTGCCGTTGGGGACACCATATATTTT
J: TRBJ2-3; V: TRBV6-5; size: once; D: TRBD1; CDR3: CASMGTDKADTQYF; DNA: TGTGCCAGCATGGGGACAGACAAGGCAGATACGCAGTATTTT
J: TRBJ2-1; V: TRBV5-6; size: -; D: TRBD2; CDR3: CASSLGLAGGRSEQFF; DNA: TGTGCCAGCAGCTTGGGACTAGCGGGAGGCCGGTCGGAGCAGTTCTTC
J: TRBJ1-5; V: TRBV7-2; size: -; D: -; CDR3: CASSPYMVSQPQHF; DNA: TGTGCCAGCAGCCCGTACATGGTCAGTCAGCCCCAGCATTTT
J: TRBJ1-6; V: TRBV7-9; size: -; D: -; CDR3: CASSGKGGGNNSPLHF; DNA: TGTGCCAGCAGCGGCAAAGGCGGGGGGAATAATTCACCCCTCCACTTT
J: TRBJ2-2; V: TRBV19; size: -; D: TRBD2; CDR3: CASSSLAGGDTGELFF; DNA: TGTGCCAGTAGTAGTCTAGCGGGAGGTGATACCGGGGAGCTGTTTTTT
J: TRBJ1-6; V: TRBV28; size: -; D: TRBD1; CDR3: CASTDRGLNSPLHF; DNA: TGTGCCAGCACCGACAGGGGGCTGAATTCACCCCTCCACTTT
J: TRBJ1-6; V: TRBV30; size: -; D: TRBD1; CDR3: CAWSSGTGDSPLHF; DNA: TGTGCCTGGAGCTCCGGGACAGGCGATTCACCCCTCCACTTT
J: TRBJ2-7; V: TRBV3-1/TRBV3-2; size: -; D: TRBD1; CDR3: CASSLLEGGSNEQYF; DNA: TGTGCCAGCAGCCTCCTGGAAGGGGGCTCCAACGAGCAGTACTTC
J: TRBJ1-3; V: TRBV3-1/TRBV3-2; size: -; D: -; CDR3: CASSQQGNTIYF; DNA: TGTGCCAGCAGCCAACAGGGAAACACCATATATTTT
J: TRBJ2-2; V: TRBV5-1; size: -; D: -; CDR3: CASSLGPANTGELFF; DNA: TGCGCCAGCAGCTTGGGGCCCGCGAACACCGGGGAGCTGTTTTTT
J: TRBJ2-5; V: TRBV5-5; size: -; D: TRBD2; CDR3: CASSLEGGRETQYF; DNA: TGTGCCAGCAGCTTGGAAGGCGGGAGAGAGACCCAGTACTTC
J: TRBJ1-1; V: TRBV10-3; size: -; D: -; CDR3: CAISTGNTEAFF; DNA: TGTGCCATCAGTACAGGGAATACTGAAGCTTTCTTT
J: TRBJ2-2; V: TRBV9; size: -; D: -; CDR3: CASSVGVSVAGELFF; DNA: TGTGCCAGCAGCGTAGGGGTTTCGGTCGCCGGGGAGCTGTTTTTT
J: TRBJ1-4; V: TRBV19; size: -; D: TRBD1; CDR3: CASSMTGLVRLFF; DNA: TGTGCCAGTAGTATGACAGGGTTGGTCAGACTGTTTTTT
J: TRBJ1-6; V: TRBV6-5; size: -; D: -; CDR3: CASSPSGQYNSPLHF; DNA: TGTGCCAGCAGCCCCTCGGGGCAGTATAATTCACCCCTCCACTTT
J: TRBJ1-1; V: TRBV5-1; size: once; D: -; CDR3: CASSEQGLGTEAFF; DNA: TGCGCCAGCAGCGAACAGGGTCTCGGCACTGAAGCTTTCTTT
J: TRBJ2-7; V: TRBV7-8; size: -; D: TRBD1; CDR3: CASSLGGQVRTYEQYF; DNA: TGTGCCAGCAGCTTAGGTGGACAGGTCAGGACCTACGAGCAGTACTTC
J: TRBJ1-6; V: TRBV5-1; size: -; D: -; CDR3: CASSLEGNSPLHF; DNA: TGCGCCAGCAGCTTGGAGGGAAATTCACCCCTCCACTTT
J: TRBJ2-7; V: TRBV3-1/TRBV3-2; size: once; D: TRBD2; CDR3: CASSRSGVSSYEQYF; DNA: TGTGCCAGCAGCCGGAGCGGGGTCAGCTCCTACGAGCAGTACTTC
J: TRBJ2-3; V: TRBV10-2; size: -; D: -; CDR3: CASSERPSTDTQYF; DNA: TGCGCCAGCAGTGAGCGGCCCTCCACAGATACGCAGTATTTT
J: TRBJ1-2; V: TRBV18; size: -; D: TRBD1; CDR3: CASSPGSGGVNYGYTF; DNA: TGTGCCAGCTCACCAGGCTCAGGGGGTGTTAACTATGGCTACACCTTC
J: TRBJ2-2; V: TRBV3-1/TRBV3-2; size: -; D: -; CDR3: CASSQVTLPTGELFF; DNA: TGTGCCAGCAGCCAAGTCACTCTACCGACCGGGGAGCTGTTTTTT
J: TRBJ2-7; V: TRBV28; size: -; D: -; CDR3: CASRAVSYEQYF; DNA: TGTGCCAGCAGGGCAGTCTCCTACGAGCAGTACTTC
J: TRBJ1-5; V: TRBV24-1; size: -; D: -; CDR3: CATSGRAESNQPQHF; DNA: TGTGCCACCAGTGGAAGAGCAGAGAGCAATCAGCCCCAGCATTTT
J: TRBJ2-3; V: TRBV21-1; size: -; D: -; CDR3: CASSNRGGQHRDYTDTQYF; DNA: TGTGCCAGCAGCAATCGGGGGGGTCAACACCGGGACTACACAGATACGCAGTATTTT
J: TRBJ2-7; V: TRBV5-6; size: -; D: TRBD2; CDR3: CASRSRGGEQYF; DNA: TGTGCCAGCCGCTCCCGCGGGGGCGAGCAGTACTTC
J: TRBJ2-1; V: TRBV9; size: -; D: TRBD1; CDR3: CASSTPRGTGPNEQFF; DNA: TGTGCCAGCAGCACCCCCCGCGGGACAGGGCCCAATGAGCAGTTCTTC
J: TRBJ1-5; V: TRBV6-5; size: -; D: -; CDR3: CASTFQVLQPQHF; DNA: TGTGCCAGCACATTTCAGGTTCTTCAGCCCCAGCATTTT
J: TRBJ1-2; V: TRBV4-2; size: -; D: -; CDR3: CASSLEMEYYTF; DNA: TGTGCCAGCAGCCTCGAGATGGAGTACTACACCTTC
J: TRBJ2-1; V: TRBV27; size: -; D: TRBD1; CDR3: CASSSGTGGNNEQFF; DNA: TGTGCCAGCAGTTCCGGGACAGGGGGGAACAATGAGCAGTTCTTC